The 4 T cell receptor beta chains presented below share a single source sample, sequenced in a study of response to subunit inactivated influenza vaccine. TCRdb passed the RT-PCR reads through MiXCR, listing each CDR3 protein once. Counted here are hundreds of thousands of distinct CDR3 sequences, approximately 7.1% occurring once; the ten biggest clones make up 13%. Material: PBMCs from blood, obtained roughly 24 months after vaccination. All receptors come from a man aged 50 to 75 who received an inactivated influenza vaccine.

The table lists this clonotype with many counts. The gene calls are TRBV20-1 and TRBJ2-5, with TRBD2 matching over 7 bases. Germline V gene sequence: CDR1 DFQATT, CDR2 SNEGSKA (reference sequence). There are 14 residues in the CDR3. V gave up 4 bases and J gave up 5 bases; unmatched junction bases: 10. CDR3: CSANLGGGVETQYF. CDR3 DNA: TGCAGTGCTAATCTTGGCGGGGGAGTGGAGACCCAGTACTTC.

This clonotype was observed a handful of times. The CDR3 DNA reads TGCAGTGCTAGTAGAGGGGACAATAGCAATCAGCCCCAGCATTTT. As protein: CSASRGDNSNQPQHF. The chain uses TRBV20-1 and TRBJ1-5; D possibly corresponds to TRBD1 (6 bases). The CDR3 consists of 15 residues. Trimming removed 3 bases at V and 0 bases at J, with 12 bases between. From germline, CDR1 is DFQATT and CDR2 SNEGSKA (reference sequence).

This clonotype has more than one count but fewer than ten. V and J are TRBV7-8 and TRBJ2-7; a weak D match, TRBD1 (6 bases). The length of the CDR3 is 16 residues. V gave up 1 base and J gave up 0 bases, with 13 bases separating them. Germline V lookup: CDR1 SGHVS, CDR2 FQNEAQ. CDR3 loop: CASSLVGQGYSYEQYF. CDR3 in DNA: TGTGCCAGCAGCTTAGTGGGGCAGGGGTACTCCTACGAGCAGTACTTC.

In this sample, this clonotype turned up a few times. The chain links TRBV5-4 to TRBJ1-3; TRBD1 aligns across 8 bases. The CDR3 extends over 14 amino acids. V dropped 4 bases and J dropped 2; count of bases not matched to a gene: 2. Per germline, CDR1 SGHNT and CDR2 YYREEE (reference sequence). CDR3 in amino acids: CASSKQGAGNTIYF. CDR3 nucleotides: TGTGCCAGCAGCAAACAGGGGGCTGGAAACACCATATATTTT.